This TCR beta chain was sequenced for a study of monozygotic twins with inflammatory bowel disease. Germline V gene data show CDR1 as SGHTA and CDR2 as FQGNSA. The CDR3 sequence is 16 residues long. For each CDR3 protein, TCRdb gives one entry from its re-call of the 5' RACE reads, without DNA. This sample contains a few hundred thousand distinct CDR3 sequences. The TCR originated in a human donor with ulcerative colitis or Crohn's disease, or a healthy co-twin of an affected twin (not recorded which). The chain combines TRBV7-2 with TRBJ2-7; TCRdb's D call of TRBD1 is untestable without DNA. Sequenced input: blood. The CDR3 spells CASSPTGTGNFYEQYF.